The 30 T cell receptor beta chains listed next were all sequenced from one sample in a study of CD8 T cells in Susac syndrome. The authors reverse transcribed roughly 0.5 to 1 ug RNA with random hexamers. Each CDR3 protein is one row after TCRdb ran MiXCR on the immunoSEQ multiplex PCR reads. This sample yields 150,000 to 250,000 distinct CDR3 sequences, of which about 95% are seen a single time; 0.093% belongs to the top ten. The sequencing input was CD4+ T cells from PBMCs. These receptors came from a human donor with multiple sclerosis.

The chain has TRBV20-1 and TRBJ2-3; D is unresolved. Trimming pared 8 bases from V and 6 bases from J, leaving 6 bases between. The germline V gene has CDR1 DFQATT and CDR2 SNEGSKA (reference sequence). This CDR3 contains 9 residues. CDR3 DNA sequence: TGCAGTACGACTGATACGCAGTATTTT. It is translated as CSTTDTQYF.

This chain joins TRBV24-1 and TRBJ1-5; D is uncertain. CDR3 length: 14 residues. V lost 5 bases to trimming and J lost 0 bases, with 7 bases between them. Germline loops: CDR1 KGHDR, CDR2 SFDVKD. CDR3 sequence: CATSGWDSNQPQHF. The CDR3, as DNA: TGTGCCACCAGTGGCTGGGATAGCAATCAGCCCCAGCATTTT.

V usage is TRBV15 and J usage is TRBJ2-5; 7 bases match TRBD1. Trimming at V came to 3 bases and at J to 3 bases, leaving 4 bases not matched to a gene. This CDR3 has 14 amino acids. Germline assignment: CDR1 LNHNV and CDR2 YYDKDF (reference sequence). The CDR3 is CATSRKTGKETQYF. CDR3 DNA: TGTGCCACCAGCAGGAAGACAGGGAAAGAGACCCAGTACTTC.

The chain carries TRBV11-2 and TRBJ2-5; TRBD2 aligns across 7 bases. CDR1 SGHAT and CDR2 FQNNGV come from the germline V gene. Trimming cost V 0 bases and J 5 bases; bases outside gene matches: 9. The CDR3 contains 16 residues. The CDR3 DNA sequence: TGTGCCAGCAGCTTAGATCCCGGACTAGGTCGGGAGACCCAGTACTTC. This sequence encodes CASSLDPGLGRETQYF.

CDR3 sequence (DNA): TGTGCCTGGAGTGTAGGGCAGGGGGTTCAGCCCCAGCATTTT. Its translation: CAWSVGQGVQPQHF. The chain joins TRBV30 to TRBJ1-5, with 7 bases aligning to TRBD1. This CDR3 has 14 residues. The germline V gene has CDR1 GTSNPN and CDR2 SVGIG (reference sequence). The V and J ends lost 0 bases and 6 bases, in that order; junction bases with no gene match: 5.

This clonotype was seen a single time. J is TRBJ2-3 and V is TRBV20-1, with a weak D call TRBD2 (5 bases). CDR1 DFQATT and CDR2 SNEGSKA come from the germline V gene (reference sequence). V was cut by 5 bases and J by 2 bases, with 8 bases left in between. This CDR3 spans 12 amino acids. Here the CDR3 DNA reads TGCAGTGCTGAGCGGTCCACAGATACGCAGTATTTT. Its protein is CSAERSTDTQYF.

The chain uses TRBV6-4 and TRBJ2-1, with 10 bases that match TRBD1. CDR1 is MRHNA, CDR2 SNTAGT, per germline. Losses at the gene ends were 3 bases for V and 10 bases for J; bases not matched to a gene: 9. This CDR3 is built from 15 residues. CDR3 amino acids: CASSDWDRGLREQFF. The CDR3 nucleotides are TGTGCCAGCAGTGATTGGGACAGGGGCCTGAGGGAGCAGTTCTTC.

The CDR3 loop is CAWSPLGVSPLHF. In nucleotides, the CDR3 is TGTGCCTGGAGTCCCCTGGGCGTCTCACCCCTCCACTTT. The chain recombines TRBV30 with TRBJ1-6; D unclear. V dropped 2 bases and J dropped 10 bases, with 12 bases sitting between them. Germline V gene data show CDR1 as GTSNPN and CDR2 as SVGIG (reference sequence). This CDR3 spans 13 amino acids. The full variable domain, with the rest looked up from reference TRBV30 and TRBJ1-6, is SQTIHQWPATLVQPVGSPLSLECTVEGTSNPNLYWYRQAAGRGLQLLFYSVGIGQISSEVPQNLSASRPQDRQFILSSKKLLLSDSGFYLCAWSPLGVSPLHFGNGTRLTVT.

CDR3 sequence: CASSGDIADTQYF. In nucleotides, the CDR3 is TGTGCCAGCTCCGGGGACATCGCAGATACGCAGTATTTT. The rearrangement joins TRBV18 to TRBJ2-3; possible D gene TRBD1, 6 bases. V gave up 6 bases and J gave up 4 bases, with 11 bases separating them. The CDR3 runs 13 residues. CDR1 KGHSH and CDR2 LQKENI come from the germline V gene.

The chain recombines TRBV7-2 with TRBJ1-5, with D possibly matching TRBD1 (5 bases). The V gene's germline CDR1 is SGHTA and CDR2 FQGNSA. V was shortened by 5 bases and J by 3 bases, with 14 bases between the two germline ends. The CDR3 is 15 residues long. CDR3 bases: TGTGCCAGCAGCCCTAAGGGGCAGCCCAATCAGCCCCAGCATTTT. Residues: CASSPKGQPNQPQHF.

V is TRBV3-1 and J is TRBJ2-2, with a possible D match to TRBD2 (6 bases). The V end was cut by 5 bases, the J end by 4 bases, with 14 bases between. The CDR3 loop spans 15 amino acids. Germline lookup yields CDR1 LGHDT and CDR2 YNNKEL (reference sequence). The CDR3 reads CASSARLVSTGELFF. DNA of the CDR3: TGTGCCAGCAGCGCACGACTAGTTTCCACCGGGGAGCTGTTTTTT.

The rearrangement joins TRBV19 to TRBJ1-5, with D possibly TRBD1 on 5 matching bases. The CDR3 is 14 residues long. V was shortened by 5 bases and J by 4 bases, with 12 bases between the two germline ends. Germline assignment: CDR1 LNHDA and CDR2 SQIVND (reference sequence). DNA for the CDR3: TGTGCCAGTAGTTGGGACCGAGGAAATCAGCCCCAGCATTTT. This sequence encodes CASSWDRGNQPQHF.

V gene TRBV9 combines with J gene TRBJ1-2; tentatively, D is TRBD1 (6 bases). Germline-derived CDR1 and CDR2 are SGDLS and YYNGEE. The CDR3 covers 11 residues. V gave up 6 bases and J gave up 8 bases, with 11 bases separating them. CDR3 sequence (DNA): TGTGCCAGCAAGGGGGTACGGGGCTACACCTTC. It is translated as CASKGVRGYTF.

The chain has TRBV9 and TRBJ1-1; D is ambiguous. The V end was cut by 8 bases, the J end by 3 bases, with 2 bases between. Germline V CDR1 and CDR2: SGDLS, YYNGEE. This CDR3 is built from 9 residues. CDR3 protein: CARYTEAFF. CDR3 DNA sequence: TGTGCCAGATACACTGAAGCTTTCTTT.

The chain is built from TRBV6-5 and TRBJ2-5; perhaps TRBD1 as D (6 bases). Germline CDR1 and CDR2: MNHEY and SVGAGI. CDR3 size: 15 residues. The V end was cut by 6 bases, the J end by 5 bases, with 19 bases between. The CDR3 loop reads CASRVHRALEETQYF. CDR3 nucleotides: TGTGCCAGCAGAGTGCACAGGGCCTTAGAGGAGACCCAGTACTTC.

The J gene is TRBJ2-2, the V gene TRBV3-1; weak D call: TRBD2 (6 bases). Deletions cut 2 bases from V and 4 bases from J, with 11 bases between. This CDR3 has 15 residues. The V gene's germline CDR1 is LGHDT and CDR2 YNNKEL (reference sequence). The CDR3 bases are TGTGCCAGCAGCCAAACCCGGAGGGTCACCGGGGAGCTGTTTTTT. Translation gives CASSQTRRVTGELFF.

This clonotype was detected once. The rearrangement joins TRBV12-3 or TRBV12-4 to TRBJ1-2; D not certain. The V end was cut by 7 bases, the J end by 6 bases, with 27 bases between. The CDR3 contains 17 residues. DNA for the CDR3: TGTGCCAGCACCCTATCCTCGATACGGGGAGGTTTAGATGGCTACACCTTC. Translating gives CASTLSSIRGGLDGYTF.

The V gene is TRBV30, the J gene TRBJ1-6, with D hard to call. The CDR3 is 16 residues long. CDR1 GTSNPN and CDR2 SVGIG come from the germline V gene (reference sequence). Trimming cost V 2 bases and J 6 bases, with 17 bases left between them. The CDR3 region has the DNA TGTGCCTGGAGTTATCCAGACGCCTGGGGTAATTCACCCCTCCACTTT. Protein sequence: CAWSYPDAWGNSPLHF.

CDR3 loop: CAWSFTGATNEKLFF. The CDR3 DNA is TGTGCCTGGAGCTTTACAGGTGCAACTAATGAAAAACTGTTTTTT. This chain joins TRBV30 and TRBJ1-4; TRBD1 is a possible D gene (5 bases). Germline-derived CDR1 and CDR2 are GTSNPN and SVGIG (reference sequence). The CDR3 runs 15 residues. Trimming removed 3 bases at V and 0 bases at J, with 11 bases between.

This chain links TRBV29-1 with TRBJ2-1; TRBD2 matches 7 bases. This CDR3 is built from 15 residues. The J segment lost 5 bases and the V segment lost 6 bases, leaving 13 bases of the junction unmatched. The germline V gene encodes CDR1 SQVTM and CDR2 ANQGSEA. The CDR3 bases are TGCAGCGTCGCTCGCGGGAGTTCCTGGGACAATGAGCAGTTCTTC. This gives the protein CSVARGSSWDNEQFF.

This clonotype occurred once. The chain combines TRBV7-9 with TRBJ2-7; D is unresolved. CDR3 size: 12 residues. The germline V gene encodes CDR1 SEHNR and CDR2 FQNEAQ (reference sequence). Trimming cost V 3 bases and J 1 base, with 4 bases left between them. Here the CDR3 reads CASSFTSYEQYF. The CDR3, as DNA: TGTGCCAGCAGCTTCACATCCTACGAGCAGTACTTC. The full variable domain, with the rest looked up from reference TRBV7-9 and TRBJ2-7, is DTGVSQNPRHKITKRGQNVTFRCDPISEHNRLYWYRQTLGQGPEFLTYFQNEAQLEKSRLLSDRFSAERPKGSFSTLEIQRTEQGDSAMYLCASSFTSYEQYFGPGTRLTVT.

This clonotype was observed once. The chain uses TRBV3-1 and TRBJ2-7; 10 nucleotides align to TRBD2. Looked up from germline, CDR1 is LGHDT and CDR2 is YNNKEL (reference sequence). CDR3 length: 15 residues. J was trimmed by 6 bases and V by 4 bases; bases with no gene match: 9. CDR3 in amino acids: CASSPSLAGAGEQYF. The CDR3 region has the DNA TGTGCCAGCAGCCCCTCTCTAGCGGGAGCCGGCGAGCAGTACTTC.

The gene calls are TRBV11-1 and TRBJ2-3, with 8 positions matching TRBD1. V lost 6 bases and J lost 5; bases outside the gene matches: 7. CDR1 and CDR2 from the germline V gene are SGHAT and FQDESV (reference sequence). CDR3 length: 14 amino acids. CDR3 loop: CASRRGQGKDTQYF. In nucleotides, the CDR3 is TGTGCCAGCAGAAGAGGACAGGGTAAAGATACGCAGTATTTT.

The chain is built from TRBV11-2 and TRBJ2-7, with D hard to call. Germline assignment: CDR1 SGHAT and CDR2 FQNNGV. This CDR3 has 12 amino acids. V lost 2 bases, J lost 5 bases, and 7 bases lay in between. Here the CDR3 DNA reads TGTGCCAGCAGCTTAACGACCCACGAGCAGTACTTC. It encodes CASSLTTHEQYF.

The chain links TRBV6-5 to TRBJ1-3, with D maybe TRBD1 (5 bases). Trimming took 6 bases from V and 4 from J, leaving 13 bases between them. From germline, CDR1 is MNHEY and CDR2 SVGAGI. The CDR3 length is 14 residues. CDR3 nucleotide sequence: TGTGCCAGCAGCCCAGGGTCCCCGGGAAACACCATATATTTT. It translates to CASSPGSPGNTIYF.

The genes are TRBV9 and TRBJ2-5; 8 bases are a match to TRBD2. Germline V lookup: CDR1 SGDLS, CDR2 YYNGEE. The CDR3 runs to 14 residues. Losses at the gene ends were 3 bases for V and 2 bases for J; bases not matched to a gene: 3. The CDR3, as DNA: TGTGCCAGCAGCGAAGGGACTAGGCAAGAGACCCAGTACTTC. This sequence encodes CASSEGTRQETQYF.

The CDR3 DNA follows: TGTGCCAGCAGCCTTCGGGGAGTTGATACCTACGAGCAGTACTTC. Protein product: CASSLRGVDTYEQYF. The genes are TRBV7-2 and TRBJ2-7, with D maybe TRBD2 (5 bases). This CDR3 comprises 15 residues. Germline V gene sequence: CDR1 SGHTA, CDR2 FQGNSA. Trimming took 5 bases from V and 2 from J, leaving 16 bases between them.

The chain recombines TRBV25-1 with TRBJ2-7; the D gene is possibly TRBD1 (5 bases). CDR3 length: 16 residues. Germline assignment: CDR1 MGHDK and CDR2 SYGVNS. Trimming shortened V by 2 bases and J by 0 bases, and 14 bases separated the two germline ends. The CDR3 nucleotides are TGTGCCAGCAGTGAACTTCGACAGCCCAGCTCCTACGAGCAGTACTTC. It specifies CASSELRQPSSYEQYF.

V is TRBV7-8 and J is TRBJ2-3, with D perhaps assigned TRBD1 or TRBD2 (5 bases each). Deletions cut 3 bases from V and 0 bases from J, with 13 bases between. The CDR3 length is 16 residues. Germline assignment: CDR1 SGHVS and CDR2 FQNEAQ. The CDR3 sequence is CASSFLVGASTDTQYF. The CDR3 DNA reads as TGTGCCAGCAGCTTCTTGGTCGGGGCTAGCACAGATACGCAGTATTTT. The full variable domain, its missing parts supplied by reference TRBV7-8 and TRBJ2-3, is GAGVSQSPRYKVAKRGQDVALRCDPISGHVSLFWYQQALGQGPEFLTYFQNEAQLDKSGLPSDRFFAERPEGSVSTLKIQRTQQEDSAVYLCASSFLVGASTDTQYFGPGTRLTVL.

The CDR3, as DNA: TGTGCCAGCAGCCAAGATGGACTAGCGGGAGGCCCCGGTTATGAGCAGTACTTC. Translation: CASSQDGLAGGPGYEQYF. This chain joins TRBV3-1 and TRBJ2-7; 14 bases fit TRBD2. V shed 0 bases and J 7 bases; nucleotides not matched to a gene: 11. The CDR3 loop spans 18 amino acids. The V gene's germline CDR1 is LGHDT and CDR2 YNNKEL (reference sequence).